This is a list of T cell receptor beta chains from one sample in a study of radiation and T cells in renal cell carcinoma. The repertoire was sequenced with immunoSEQ multiplex PCR; TCRdb's copy has only in-frame clones and lacks some. In the table there are 150,000 to 200,000 clones, about 85% of which are singletons. This sample comprised blood, obtained from a patient whose treatment included radiotherapy and nephrectomy. Receptors originate from a woman between 45 and 60 years old with renal cell carcinoma. Each CDR3 is given with its conserved first and last residue. The D gene is left open where the match is weak. Only some rows state a clone size, as once, few, many or a class for expanded clones.

abundance,v_gene,j_gene,d_gene,CDR3nt,CDR3aa
many,TRBV18,TRBJ1-1,NA,TGTGCCAGCTCACCACCGAATACAGGGTTAGCTTTCTTT,CASSPPNTGLAFF
NA,TRBV6-1,TRBJ2-7,NA,TGTGCCAGCAGAGGGGCCCGTGAGGATTACGAGCAGTACTTC,CASRGAREDYEQYF
NA,TRBV5-6,TRBJ2-7,TRBD1,TGTGCCAGCAGTGAAGTCACAGGGGCGGTGGAGCAGTACTTC,CASSEVTGAVEQYF
NA,TRBV10-3,TRBJ1-2,NA,TGTGCCATCAGTGAAGATCAGGACTATGGCTACACCTTC,CAISEDQDYGYTF
NA,TRBV5-4,TRBJ2-3,TRBD2,TGTGCCAGCAGCTTGGAGGTCGGGGGGAGAACAGATACGCAGTATTTT,CASSLEVGGRTDTQYF
once,TRBV10-1,TRBJ2-5,NA,TGCGCCAGCAGTGAGTCCTATTCAGAGACCCAGTACTTC,CASSESYSETQYF
NA,TRBV7-8,TRBJ1-5,TRBD1,TGTGCCAGCAGCTTTTCCGGGACAGCCAATCAGCCCCAGCATTTT,CASSFSGTANQPQHF
few,TRBV14,TRBJ1-1,NA,TGTGCCAGCAGCCGGACCGGCAGGGGCGCTGAAGCTTTCTTT,CASSRTGRGAEAFF
NA,TRBV19,TRBJ2-7,NA,TGTGCCAGTAGTTGGGGGCTAGCTCCGGGCGAGCAGTACTTC,CASSWGLAPGEQYF
few,TRBV19,TRBJ1-2,NA,TGTGCCAGCCAGGAGAGCTGGGGGGGCCTCTATGGCTACACCTTC,CASQESWGGLYGYTF
NA,TRBV5-1,TRBJ2-7,NA,TGCGCCAGCGACCCCACCTACGAGCAGTACTTC,CASDPTYEQYF
NA,TRBV2,TRBJ2-3,NA,TGTGCCAGCAGTCCTACCACAGATACGCAGTATTTT,CASSPTTDTQYF
NA,TRBV15,TRBJ2-1,NA,TGTGCCACCAGCAGAGATCGAAACAATGAGCAGTTCTTC,CATSRDRNNEQFF
NA,TRBV6-1,TRBJ1-6,NA,TGTGCCAGCAGTGTGCCCGGGGGCGGTGATTCACCCCTCCACTTT,CASSVPGGGDSPLHF
NA,TRBV7-3,TRBJ2-7,TRBD1,TGTGCCAGCAGCAAATCCGGGACAGGGAGGGACTACGAGCAGTACTTC,CASSKSGTGRDYEQYF
NA,TRBV7-9,TRBJ2-5,TRBD2,TGTGCCAGCAGCTTTGGCCCTAGCGGGGGGGCCTTGACCCAGTACTTC,CASSFGPSGGALTQYF
once,TRBV6-5,TRBJ2-3,NA,TGTGCCAGCAGTTACTCCCGGTATAGCACAGATACGCAGTATTTT,CASSYSRYSTDTQYF
NA,TRBV4-1,TRBJ1-3,NA,TGCGCCAGCAGCCGAGGGGCAGGGACTGGAAACACCATATATTTT,CASSRGAGTGNTIYF
NA,TRBV6-1,TRBJ1-5,NA,TGTGCCACAGAAGGGGTAGGGGTAGGTAATCAGCCCCAGCATTTT,CATEGVGVGNQPQHF
NA,TRBV19,TRBJ1-5,NA,TGTGCCAGTAGCACACAGGTAAATCAGCCCCAGCATTTT,CASSTQVNQPQHF
NA,TRBV9,TRBJ1-4,TRBD1,TGTGCCAGCAGCCGACAGGGGATTAATGAAAAACTGTTTTTT,CASSRQGINEKLFF
NA,TRBV4-1,TRBJ2-1,TRBD2,TGCGCCAGCAGCCTACTTCTAGCGGGGGGGCTAGATGAGCAGTTCTTC,CASSLLLAGGLDEQFF
NA,TRBV4-1,TRBJ2-7,NA,TGCGCCAGCAGCCAAGGGACAACGACCTCCTACGAGCAGTACTTC,CASSQGTTTSYEQYF
NA,TRBV9,TRBJ1-2,NA,TGTGCCAGCAGCAAAACGATGGATGAGCACTCCTATGGCTACACCTTC,CASSKTMDEHSYGYTF
NA,TRBV9,TRBJ2-7,NA,TGTGCCAGCGCAGGTCGGGACTCCTCCTACGAGCAGTACTTC,CASAGRDSSYEQYF
NA,TRBV4-3,TRBJ1-6,NA,TGCGCCAGCGGTCGGGGGGATTCACCCCTCCACTTT,CASGRGDSPLHF
many,TRBV5-8,TRBJ2-7,NA,TGTGCCAGCAAAACGGTGGTAGCTCGGCCACCATACGAGCAGTACTTC,CASKTVVARPPYEQYF
NA,TRBV2,TRBJ2-5,TRBD1,TGTGCCAGCAGTGAAGACAGGGGCGAAGAGACCCAGTACTTC,CASSEDRGEETQYF
NA,TRBV6-4,TRBJ2-1,TRBD2,TGTGCCAGCAGCAAACAAACTAGCGGGGGGGCGTTCGATGAGCAGTTCTTC,CASSKQTSGGAFDEQFF
NA,TRBV18,TRBJ1-1,NA,TGTGCCAGCTCACCATTGGAGCTGAACACTGAAGCTTTCTTT,CASSPLELNTEAFF
NA,TRBV6-1,TRBJ2-3,TRBD2,TGTGCCAGCAGTGATGTGACTAGCCTATACACAGATACGCAGTATTTT,CASSDVTSLYTDTQYF
NA,TRBV30,TRBJ1-1,NA,TGTGCCTGGACAGGGGCTACTATGAGCACTGAAGCTTTCTTT,CAWTGATMSTEAFF
NA,TRBV7-2,TRBJ2-1,NA,TGTGCCGGGGGAGGGGGTCCCTACAATGAGCAGTTCTTC,CAGGGGPYNEQFF
NA,TRBV7-8,TRBJ2-3,NA,TGTGCCAGCAGCTTAGATATAGGGGAAGGAGTAGATACGCAGTATTTT,CASSLDIGEGVDTQYF
NA,TRBV29-1,TRBJ2-4,TRBD1,TGCAGCGTCGCAGACAGGGGGTTTGCCAAAAACATTCAGTACTTC,CSVADRGFAKNIQYF
NA,TRBV4-3,TRBJ1-1,NA,TGCGCCAGCAGCCAAGATCTCCGGGGGAACACTGAAGCTTTCTTT,CASSQDLRGNTEAFF
NA,TRBV5-6,TRBJ1-2,NA,TGTGCCAGCAGCTCGTCAGTATCCCTTGCGACCTATGGCTACACCTTC,CASSSSVSLATYGYTF
NA,TRBV29-1,TRBJ2-3,NA,TGCAGCGTTGAGAGGCCTAGCACAGATACGCAGTATTTT,CSVERPSTDTQYF
NA,TRBV2,TRBJ2-1,TRBD2,TGTGCCAGCAGTGATTGGGCGGGGGATGGCAATGAGCAGTTCTTC,CASSDWAGDGNEQFF
NA,TRBV4-1,TRBJ1-3,NA,TGCGCCAGCAGCATTCGGGGGGGAATTGGAAACACCATATATTTT,CASSIRGGIGNTIYF
NA,TRBV6-5,TRBJ2-1,TRBD2,TGTGCCAGCAGTCCCACTAGCGTCAATGAGCAGTTCTTC,CASSPTSVNEQFF
NA,TRBV13,TRBJ1-4,TRBD1,TGTGCCAGCAGCTCTAGTGGGGGACAGGGGGTGGCTAATGAAAAACTGTTTTTT,CASSSSGGQGVANEKLFF
NA,TRBV4-3,TRBJ1-4,NA,TGCGCCAGCAGCCAAGGAGGGAGCGTTAATGAAAAACTGTTTTTT,CASSQGGSVNEKLFF
NA,TRBV30,TRBJ1-2,TRBD1,TGTGCCTGGAGTCCGGGACAGGGTTATGGCTACACCTTC,CAWSPGQGYGYTF
few,TRBV11-3,TRBJ2-2,NA,TGTGCCAGCAGCTTAGGGGGCCCCGGGGAGCTGTTTTTT,CASSLGGPGELFF
NA,TRBV10-1,TRBJ1-2,TRBD1,TGCGCCAGCAGTGAGCACAGACAGGGCTGTAACTATGGCTACACCTTC,CASSEHRQGCNYGYTF
NA,TRBV6-8,TRBJ1-5,TRBD1,TGTGCCACCGAGGACAGGGACTTCGATCAGCCCCAGCATTTT,CATEDRDFDQPQHF
NA,TRBV4-1,TRBJ1-3,NA,TGCGCCAGCAGCCACCCAGGCCTAAGCTCTGGAAACACCATATATTTT,CASSHPGLSSGNTIYF
NA,TRBV4-2,TRBJ1-2,NA,TGTGCCAGCAGCCAAGTTTCGGGACAAAACTATGGCTACACCTTC,CASSQVSGQNYGYTF
NA,TRBV18,TRBJ1-3,TRBD1,TGTGCCAGCTCACGAGACAGGGAGATGGACACCATATATTTT,CASSRDREMDTIYF
NA,TRBV7-2,TRBJ2-5,TRBD2,TGTGCCAGCAGGAGCGGGGGTAGCCAAGAGACCCAGTACTTC,CASRSGGSQETQYF